What follows are 28 T cell receptor beta chains derived from one specimen sequenced in a study of T cell repertoires in cytomegalovirus infection. TCRdb re-derived calls from the reads in MiXCR, one entry per CDR3 protein. This sample has some 700,000 distinct CDR3 sequences, with under 40% found just once. What was sequenced was PBMCs. The source of these receptors is a human donor in good health (CMV status not recorded). Some clones in this sample may be carry-over from other donors' samples.

This clonotype was seen only a few times. The chain employs TRBV7-6 and TRBJ1-5, with TRBD1 identical over 8 bases. With 5 bases clipped from V and 3 bases from J, the junction kept 18 bases outside the gene matches. Looked up from germline, CDR1 is SGHVS and CDR2 is FNYEAQ. The CDR3 length is 19 residues. The CDR3 DNA follows: TGTGCCAGCAGCGTAGGGTCCGGGACAGGTTTTTTACCCAATCAGCCCCAGCATTTT. Encoded protein: CASSVGSGTGFLPNQPQHF. Complete variable domain (other parts from reference TRBV7-6 and TRBJ1-5): GAGVSQSPRYKVTKRGQDVALRCDPISGHVSLYWYRQALGQGPEFLTYFNYEAQQDKSGLPNDRFSAERPEGSISTLTIQRTEQRDSAMYRCASSVGSGTGFLPNQPQHFGDGTRLSIL.

This clonotype turned up a few times. One end of the junction varies from germline; a read error may be responsible. The gene calls are TRBV2 and TRBJ2-7; D unclear. Per germline, CDR1 SNHLY and CDR2 FYNNEI. The CDR3 is made up of 11 amino acids. CDR3 region: CASTASHEQYF. The CDR3, as DNA: TGTGCCAGCACCGCCTCCCACGAGCAGTACTTC.

Worth noting for this clonotype: This may be a read error, as it is one base from a much larger clone. The conserved phenylalanine or tryptophan normally closing the CDR3 is absent here, so this likely arose from a read error. The chain couples TRBV5-1 to TRBJ1-2; D might be TRBD1 (5 bases). The CDR3 consists of 15 residues. From germline, CDR1 is SGHRS and CDR2 YFSETQ. The V gene lost 4 bases and the J gene lost 6 bases, with 19 bases spanning the gap. CDR3 in DNA: TGCGCCAGCAGCCCAAGGACACCCGACACCGATGGCTACACCTTA. Its protein product is CASSPRTPDTDGYTL.

In its sample, this clonotype was seen once. The CDR3 nucleotides are TGTGCCAGCAGCCTAAAACAGGGGACGCAACGGAGGAACACTGAAGCTTTCTTT. Encoded protein: CASSLKQGTQRRNTEAFF. The gene calls are TRBV7-2 and TRBJ1-1; TRBD1 aligns across 7 bases. Germline V gene sequence: CDR1 SGHTA, CDR2 FQGNSA. V was clipped by 5 bases and J by 1 base; unmatched bases: 16. This CDR3 contains 18 residues.

This clonotype was seen repeatedly, ten times or more. The chain has TRBV7-2 and TRBJ2-7; the D call may be TRBD1 or TRBD2 (5 bases each). The CDR3 is 14 residues long. V gave up 2 bases and J gave up 2 bases, with 10 bases separating them. Germline assignment: CDR1 SGHTA and CDR2 FQGNSA. The CDR3 reads CASSLYGDPYEQYF. The CDR3 DNA is TGTGCCAGCAGCTTATATGGGGACCCCTACGAGCAGTACTTC.

The rearrangement uses TRBV7-8 and TRBJ2-3, with D uncertain. V lost 3 bases and J lost 2, with 9 bases in between. This CDR3 has 14 amino acids. The germline CDR1 and CDR2 sequences are SGHVS and FQNEAQ. CDR3 loop: CASSFDSVTDTQYF. As DNA, the CDR3 is TGTGCCAGCAGCTTTGATTCGGTCACAGATACGCAGTATTTT.

This chain uses TRBV12-3 or TRBV12-4 with TRBJ1-2; D gene uncertain. Trimming took 3 bases from V and 4 from J, leaving 9 bases between them. The CDR3 consists of 13 residues. The CDR3 DNA sequence: TGTGCCAGCAGTTTCCGGAAGGGCTATGGCTACACCTTC. Protein product: CASSFRKGYGYTF.

The chain links TRBV15 to TRBJ1-2; 7 bases map to TRBD1. V lost 2 bases to trimming and J lost 6 bases; unmatched junction nucleotides: 6. Per the germline V gene, CDR1 is LNHNV and CDR2 is YYDKDF (reference sequence). This CDR3 has 14 amino acids. Here the CDR3 reads CATSRIQGLHGYTF. CDR3 bases: TGTGCCACCAGCAGAATACAGGGGTTGCATGGCTACACCTTC.

In this sample, this clonotype turned up a few times. The chain employs TRBV28 and TRBJ2-1; TRBD2 matches at 8 bases. V was pared by 2 bases and J by 6 bases, with 3 bases of the junction left unmatched. This CDR3 spans 14 amino acids. From germline, CDR1 is MDHEN and CDR2 SYDVKM. Here the CDR3 DNA reads TGTGCCAGCAGTTTACCGGGACTAGGCAATGAGCAGTTCTTC. Translated, it gives CASSLPGLGNEQFF.

This chain uses TRBV7-6 with TRBJ1-6; D is undetermined. V was cut by 2 bases and J by 10 bases, with 9 bases left in between. This CDR3 is 13 amino acids long. CDR1 is SGHVS, CDR2 FNYEAQ, per germline. CDR3 bases: TGTGCCAGCAGCTTACAGGTTCTCTCACCCCTCCACTTT. Encoded protein: CASSLQVLSPLHF.

V gene TRBV7-3 combines with J gene TRBJ1-6; possibly TRBD1 for D (5 bases). The CDR3 is 17 amino acids. Germline lookup yields CDR1 SGHTA and CDR2 FQGTGA. The V gene lost 3 bases and the J gene lost 7 bases, with 19 bases spanning the gap. CDR3 sequence reads: CASSFPWDAAGNSPLHF. As DNA, the CDR3 is TGTGCCAGCAGCTTCCCATGGGACGCCGCGGGGAATTCACCCCTCCACTTT.

This clonotype has more than one count but fewer than ten. J is TRBJ1-5 and V is TRBV28; D possibly corresponds to TRBD1 (5 bases). The CDR3 sequence is 13 residues long. V lost 6 bases and J 6 bases, leaving 12 bases between the germline ends. The germline V gene has CDR1 MDHEN and CDR2 SYDVKM. As DNA, the CDR3 is TGTGCCAGCAGCTCGACAGTCACTCAGCCCCAGCATTTT. Its translation: CASSSTVTQPQHF.

The CDR3 protein is CASSQYPGGDRGYDSPLHF. The CDR3 nucleotides are TGTGCCAGCAGCCAATACCCCGGGGGGGACAGGGGTTACGATTCACCCCTCCACTTT. The chain carries TRBV4-2 and TRBJ1-6; TRBD1 matches 10 bases. From germline, CDR1 is LGHNA and CDR2 YNFKEQ. CDR3 length: 19 amino acids. V dropped 2 bases and J dropped 8; count of bases not matched to a gene: 15.

This clonotype was counted between two and nine times. This rearrangement joins TRBV15 to TRBJ1-5; perhaps TRBD1 as D (6 bases). Looked up from germline, CDR1 is LNHNV and CDR2 is YYDKDF (reference sequence). Between the trimmed V and J ends, which lost 1 base and 3 bases, there was a span of 13 bases. The CDR3 loop spans 16 amino acids. This CDR3 reads CATSRGTLGANQPQHF. CDR3 sequence (DNA): TGTGCCACCAGCAGAGGGACGTTGGGGGCCAATCAGCCCCAGCATTTT.

V usage is TRBV19 and J usage is TRBJ2-1, with D maybe TRBD1 (6 bases). Trimming cost V 6 bases and J 4 bases, with 16 bases left between them. Germline V gene lookup returns CDR1 LNHDA and CDR2 SQIVND (reference sequence). This CDR3 contains 15 residues. CDR3 region: CASSPQGFRYNEQFF. Here the CDR3 DNA reads TGTGCCAGTAGCCCACAGGGTTTCAGGTACAATGAGCAGTTCTTC. Based on the CDR3 plus reference TRBV19 and TRBJ2-1, the full variable domain is DGGITQSPKYLFRKEGQNVTLSCEQNLNHDAMYWYRQDPGQGLRLIYYSQIVNDFQKGDIAEGYSVSREKKESFPLTVTSAQKNPTAFYLCASSPQGFRYNEQFFGPGTRLTVL.

This clonotype occurred a few times. The chain recombines TRBV28 with TRBJ2-7, with D tentatively TRBD2 (6 bases). V gave up 6 bases and J gave up 5 bases, with 20 bases separating them. The CDR3 covers 15 residues. The germline CDR1 and CDR2 sequences are MDHEN and SYDVKM. CDR3 coding DNA: TGTGCCAGCAGCTACCACCGGGGAGGAGGGGACGAGCAGTACTTC. Its protein product is CASSYHRGGGDEQYF.

This clonotype has at least ten counts. This chain joins TRBV12-3 or TRBV12-4 and TRBJ1-2; D gene uncertain. The CDR3 has 14 residues. Trimming pared 6 bases from V and 0 bases from J, leaving 11 bases between. This CDR3 is CASRAGLTNYGYTF. The CDR3 DNA is TGTGCCAGCAGGGCGGGTCTGACTAACTATGGCTACACCTTC.

This clonotype was detected a few times. The V and J genes are TRBV20-1 and TRBJ1-1; 10 nucleotides agree with TRBD1. This CDR3 comprises 14 residues. From germline, CDR1 is DFQATT and CDR2 SNEGSKA (reference sequence). V lost 5 bases and J lost 5; bases outside the gene matches: 8. The CDR3 DNA sequence: TGCAGTGCTCGGACAGGGGGGGTAGGAACTGAAGCTTTCTTT. It yields the protein CSARTGGVGTEAFF.

Comments on this clonotype: No conserved phenylalanine or tryptophan is present at the end of the CDR3, so a read error is the likely explanation. The chain combines TRBV20-1 with TRBJ2-7; no reliable D call. This CDR3 comprises 14 residues. Germline V gene data show CDR1 as DFQATT and CDR2 as SNEGSKA (reference sequence). Trimming pared 6 bases from V and 3 bases from J, leaving 18 bases between. This chain's CDR3 is CSANTATKLYEQYL. The CDR3 region has the DNA TGCAGTGCCAATACAGCCACCAAACTCTACGAGCAGTACTTA.

This chain connects TRBV15 to TRBJ2-7; D gene uncertain. V dropped 0 bases and J dropped 2 bases, with 17 bases sitting between them. This CDR3 has 17 residues. Germline loops: CDR1 LNHNV, CDR2 YYDKDF (reference sequence). CDR3: CATSRDQTEPLPYEQYF. The CDR3 DNA is TGTGCCACCAGCAGAGATCAGACCGAGCCCCTACCCTACGAGCAGTACTTC.

This clonotype has more than one count but fewer than ten. This rearrangement joins TRBV28 to TRBJ1-1; 7 bases map to TRBD1. The trim removed 7 bases at V and 4 bases at J, leaving 9 bases unmatched. Germline CDR1 reads MDHEN; CDR2 reads SYDVKM. This CDR3 contains 14 residues. The CDR3 is CASIRTGGATEAFF. As DNA, the CDR3 is TGTGCCAGCATCAGGACAGGCGGTGCCACTGAAGCTTTCTTT.

This clonotype was observed a few times. The genes are TRBV27 and TRBJ2-5; no clear D. CDR1 is MNHEY, CDR2 SMNVEV, per germline (reference sequence). The V gene lost 8 bases and the J gene lost 2 bases, with 9 bases spanning the gap. The CDR3 totals 12 residues. DNA for the CDR3: TGTGCCAGCGGCGACCGACAAGAGACCCAGTACTTC. Its translation: CASGDRQETQYF.

The chain joins TRBV12-3 or TRBV12-4 to TRBJ2-7; 7 nucleotides align to TRBD2. V shed 3 bases and J 0 bases; nucleotides not matched to a gene: 5. This CDR3 is built from 15 residues. This CDR3 is CASSLERGTSYEQYF. The CDR3 DNA sequence: TGTGCCAGCAGTTTGGAGCGGGGCACCTCCTACGAGCAGTACTTC.

The chain carries TRBV28 and TRBJ1-2; maybe TRBD1 (5 bases). Germline V lookup: CDR1 MDHEN, CDR2 SYDVKM. The CDR3 length is 14 residues. Trimming pared 5 bases from V and 5 bases from J, leaving 15 bases between. The CDR3: CASSQTGRRYGYTF. CDR3 nucleotide sequence: TGTGCCAGCAGTCAAACGGGACGGAGATATGGCTACACCTTC.

This clonotype was seen many times. V is TRBV7-2 and J is TRBJ2-7, with D perhaps TRBD2 (5 bases). This CDR3 spans 13 amino acids. Trimming took 1 base from V and 2 from J, leaving 6 bases between them. Germline loops: CDR1 SGHTA, CDR2 FQGNSA. The CDR3 reads CASSLVRAYEQYF. The CDR3 DNA follows: TGTGCCAGCAGCTTAGTGCGGGCCTACGAGCAGTACTTC.

This chain links TRBV27 with TRBJ2-7; D is unclear. CDR3 length: 14 amino acids. Trimming shortened V by 2 bases and J by 2 bases, and 10 bases separated the two germline ends. CDR1 MNHEY and CDR2 SMNVEV come from the germline V gene (reference sequence). The CDR3 protein is CASSLQSPTYEQYF. DNA of the CDR3: TGTGCCAGCAGTTTACAGTCGCCCACCTACGAGCAGTACTTC.

This clonotype was counted a single time. The rearrangement joins TRBV12-3 or TRBV12-4 to TRBJ2-3, with 10 positions matching TRBD2. The CDR3 covers 14 residues. V lost 5 bases to trimming and J lost 7 bases; unmatched junction nucleotides: 6. DNA of the CDR3: TGTGCCAGCAGTCCAGCGGGAGGGCGGCATACGCAGTATTTT. Protein sequence: CASSPAGGRHTQYF.

This clonotype was counted between two and nine times. The CDR3 loop is CASTGGSLSYNEQFF. The CDR3 coding sequence is TGTGCCAGTACTGGCGGGAGCCTCTCCTACAATGAGCAGTTCTTC. The rearrangement joins TRBV19 to TRBJ2-1, with TRBD2 matching 7 bases. Germline assignment: CDR1 LNHDA and CDR2 SQIVND (reference sequence). CDR3 length: 15 amino acids. After removal of 7 bases from V and 0 bases from J, the junction contained 6 bases not matched to a gene.